Sequencing of this TCR beta chain was carried out in a study of early T cells in non-severe SARS-CoV-2 infection. Study observations and caveats: Anti-spike CD8 specificities were favored by VDJdb matching, whose results missed private and CD4 specificities.

Trimming removed 6 bases from V and 0 bases from J, with 15 bases in between. Germline V gives CDR1 SGHAT, CDR2 FQNNGV. The CDR3 is 15 amino acids. Attachment of unique molecular identifiers was made to individual cDNA molecules. TCRdb fed the 5' RACE reads into MiXCR, producing one record per CDR3 protein. The sample consists of under 65,000 distinct CDR3 sequences, around 13% of them appearing once. A remark on this clonotype: Its specificity is unknown.

This specimen consisted of whole blood, obtained at baseline. This sequence originates from an adult who was a healthcare worker with PCR-confirmed SARS-CoV-2 infection or an uninfected control (not recorded which). The chain joins TRBV11-2 to TRBJ2-7; maybe TRBD2 (5 bases). The CDR3 nucleotides read TGTGCCAGCAGTCCCGGGGTCCTCAGCTCCTACGAGCAGTACTTC. Translated: CASSPGVLSSYEQYF.